This T cell receptor (beta chain) was recorded in a study of CXCR3-negative and CXCR3-positive naive CD8 T cells. Study findings and constraints: Naive cells, whether CXCR3-negative or CXCR3-positive, had similar TRBV-TRBJ usage, while memory cells differed. Diversity in memory CD8+ cells fell much lower than the comparably high levels seen in both naive subsets. Naive cells positive for CXCR3 carried more hydrophobic TRB CDR3s than CXCR3-negative ones.

In preparing the TRB cDNA libraries, 5' RACE with UMI labels was used. TCRdb reprocessed the 5' RACE reads; each CDR3 protein has one entry and no DNA is given. This listing includes 130,000 to 150,000 distinct CDR3 sequences. Regarding this clonotype: The antigen is unknown.

The germline gives CDR1 MDHEN, CDR2 SYDVKM. The CDR3 is made up of 14 amino acids. Cells that were CD45RO-CCR7+CD27+CD95- constituted naive CD8+ T cells. This chain links TRBV28 with TRBJ2-7; TCRdb lists TRBD1, though no DNA is available to test this call. This clonotype originated in a human donor in good health. Some clones in this sample may be carry-over from other donors' samples. The specimen sequenced was naive CXCR3+ CD8+ T cells from blood. Documented subset: CD45RO-CCR7+CD27+CD95- naive CD8+ T cells expressing CXCR3 (TNR3+). This CDR3 is CASSLWSGTYEQYF.